The 2 T cell receptor beta chains below all came from one sample that was sequenced in a study of CD8+CD57+ T cells in acquired aplastic anemia. TCR beta VDJ and CDR3 were profiled, and genomic DNA was the template. MiXCR, run by TCRdb on the reads, gives a single entry per CDR3 protein. The data show 150,000 to 200,000 distinct CDR3 sequences, over 60% seen once. The sample taken for sequencing was sorted CD4+, CD8+, or CD8+CD57+ T cells (not recorded which) from PBMCs. These receptors were collected from a human donor with severe aplastic anemia or a healthy control (not recorded which).

The gene calls are TRBV24-1 and TRBJ2-7; 10 bases match TRBD1. V shed 3 bases, J shed 3 bases, and the junction held 4 bases outside the gene matches. The V gene's germline CDR1 is KGHDR and CDR2 SFDVKD. The CDR3 extends over 15 amino acids. DNA for the CDR3: TGTGCCACCAGTGATACTGACAGGGGGCTCTACGAGCAGTACTTC. Its protein is CATSDTDRGLYEQYF.

The chain is built from TRBV20-1 and TRBJ1-2; D remains ambiguous. The CDR3 has 13 residues. The germline V gene has CDR1 DFQATT and CDR2 SNEGSKA (reference sequence). V lost 0 bases, J lost 4 bases, and 9 bases lay in between. The CDR3 sequence: CSARDYAGYGYTF. The DNA of the CDR3 is TGCAGTGCTAGAGATTATGCGGGCTATGGCTACACCTTC.